This T cell receptor beta chain was captured by sequencing in a study of blood T cell repertoires in COVID-19. The wider study: The United States, Italy and Spain supplied acute and convalescent COVID-19 samples.

From germline, CDR1 is LGHDT and CDR2 YNNKEL (reference sequence). This CDR3 comprises 17 residues. Per the study methods: Researchers report that nucleated cell counts were estimated from reference gene primer amplification. TCRdb keeps only in-frame clones here, not all; method: immunoSEQ multiplex PCR. V, J and clone size are those of that table, while D and trimming were read from the DNA. The table has around 250,000 clones, just over 85% seen once. Sequencing was done on a sample of peripheral blood. This chain connects TRBV3-1 (or the pseudogene TRBV3-2) to TRBJ2-7, with 9 nucleotides matching TRBD2. TRBJ2-5 matches the DNA end more closely, so the J call is doubtful. This clonotype was obtained from a woman aged 30 to 39 with active or convalescent COVID-19. This chain's CDR3 is CASSIPLAGILQETQYF. In nucleotides, the CDR3 is TGTGCCAGCAGCATCCCGCTAGCGGGGATCCTCCAAGAGACCCAGTACTTC.